Listed below are T cell receptor beta chains from one sample, sequenced in a study of blood T cell repertoires in COVID-19. Clones were sequenced by immunoSEQ multiplex PCR, and TCRdb holds only the in-frame ones, with some missing. Here the sample spans tens of thousands of clones, 90% being singletons. Sequenced material: peripheral blood. All receptors come from a man aged 50-60 years with acute or convalescent COVID-19. Each CDR3 is given with its conserved first and last residue. The D gene is left open where the match is weak. Where a row states a size, it is once, few, many or the class of an expanded clone; other rows omit it.

V gene	J gene	D gene	clone size	CDR3 DNA	CDR3 protein
TRBV19	TRBJ1-1	TRBD1	once	TGTGCCAGTAGTGGACAGGGGAACACTGAAGCTTTCTTT	CASSGQGNTEAFF
TRBV6-5	TRBJ2-7	TRBD2	once	TGTGCCACCTTGAGGACTAGCGGGAGATCGGGCGAGCAGTACTTC	CATLRTSGRSGEQYF
TRBV10-1	TRBJ2-7	NA	NA	TGCGCCAGCAGTGTGCCAGGGAGGAACGAGCAGTACTTC	CASSVPGRNEQYF
TRBV16	TRBJ2-5	NA	NA	TGTGCCAGCTCTCGGGGAGCCCAAGAGACCCAGTACTTC	CASSRGAQETQYF
TRBV18	TRBJ1-1	NA	NA	TGTGCCAGCTCACAGGCAGGGGCGATCATGAACACTGAAGCTTTCTTT	CASSQAGAIMNTEAFF
TRBV10-3	TRBJ2-1	TRBD2	NA	TGTGCCATCAGCCCACTAGCGACCTACAATGAGCAGTTCTTC	CAISPLATYNEQFF
TRBV4-1	TRBJ1-1	TRBD1	NA	TGCGCCAGCAGCCAAAGGACAGGGGATGAAGCTTTCTTT	CASSQRTGDEAFF
TRBV7-2	TRBJ2-1	NA	once	TGTGCCAGCGGACTCCCGGCGTCTTCCTACAATGAGCAGTTCTTC	CASGLPASSYNEQFF
TRBV9	TRBJ2-1	NA	NA	TGTGCCAGCAATCGACTAGTAGATGAGCAGTTCTTC	CASNRLVDEQFF
TRBV5-4	TRBJ2-7	NA	NA	TGTGCCAGCAGCTTGGGTTTGGGGGGCTCCTACGAGCAGTACTTC	CASSLGLGGSYEQYF
TRBV29-1	TRBJ1-4	NA	NA	TGCAGCGTTGCTTCCGCAGGGGCGCGAGAAAAACTGTTTTTT	CSVASAGAREKLFF
TRBV6-5	TRBJ1-1	NA	NA	TGTGCCAGCATAGACTCCCGGGGGACTGAAGCTTTCTTT	CASIDSRGTEAFF
TRBV9	TRBJ2-1	NA	NA	TGTGCCAGCAGCGTGGCGGGACAGACCTACAATGAGCAGTTCTTC	CASSVAGQTYNEQFF
TRBV5-1	TRBJ1-2	TRBD1	NA	TGCGCCAGCAGCTTGGCCGACAGGGACCCTAACTATGGCTACACCTTC	CASSLADRDPNYGYTF
TRBV6-5	TRBJ2-5	NA	NA	TGTGCCAGCAGAAGGGCAGGGTACCAAGAGACCCAGTACTTC	CASRRAGYQETQYF
TRBV6-4	TRBJ2-1	TRBD2	NA	TGTGCCAGCAGTGACTCACAGCGGGAGGCCCACAATGAGCAGTTCTTC	CASSDSQREAHNEQFF
TRBV21-1	TRBJ2-3	NA	NA	TGTGCCAGCAGCAACCCCCCGGGACACTCCTCAGCAGATACGCAGTATTTT	CASSNPPGHSSADTQYF
TRBV7-2	TRBJ2-7	TRBD2	NA	TGTGCCAGCAGCTCCGGGACTAGCGGGAGGATGGTGCTTGTCAAGCAGTACTTC	CASSSGTSGRMVLVKQYF
TRBV3-1/TRBV3-2	TRBJ2-3	NA	NA	TGTGCCAGCAGCCAAATCGGGTCTATTGGCACAGATACGCAGTATTTT	CASSQIGSIGTDTQYF
TRBV6-1	TRBJ2-7	NA	once	TGTGCCAGCAGTGAACGGAGGGACGAGCAGTACTTC	CASSERRDEQYF
TRBV18	TRBJ1-1	TRBD1	NA	TGTGCCAGCTCACCAACGCAGGGGGCCCCTGAAGCTTTCTTT	CASSPTQGAPEAFF
TRBV9	TRBJ2-2	TRBD1	NA	TGTGCCAGCAGCGAGACAGGGGTGGAGCTGTTTTTT	CASSETGVELFF
TRBV7-9	TRBJ1-3	TRBD1	NA	TGTGCCAGCAGCCTAATGACAGGGGTCGGAAACACCATATATTTT	CASSLMTGVGNTIYF
TRBV11-3	TRBJ1-3	NA	NA	TGTGCCAGCAGCACCCCTACAGGGACTGGAAACACCATATATTTT	CASSTPTGTGNTIYF
TRBV5-1	TRBJ1-5	NA	NA	TGCGCCAGCAGCCCGGGGGGAATTAGCAATCAGCCCCAGCATTTT	CASSPGGISNQPQHF
TRBV2	TRBJ2-2	TRBD2	NA	TGTGCCGGTAGAATTAGCGGGAGTTCCGGGGAGCTGTTTTTT	CAGRISGSSGELFF
TRBV7-9	TRBJ1-2	TRBD1	NA	TGTGCCAGCAGTAGTCGGACAGGATCGAATGGCTACACCTTC	CASSSRTGSNGYTF
TRBV5-1	TRBJ2-5	NA	NA	TGCGCCAGCAGCAAAACGACTGCTCAGGAGACCCAGTACTTC	CASSKTTAQETQYF
TRBV6-6	TRBJ2-2	NA	NA	TGTGCCAGCAGACCCTCAACGGGCGGGGAGCTGTTTTTT	CASRPSTGGELFF